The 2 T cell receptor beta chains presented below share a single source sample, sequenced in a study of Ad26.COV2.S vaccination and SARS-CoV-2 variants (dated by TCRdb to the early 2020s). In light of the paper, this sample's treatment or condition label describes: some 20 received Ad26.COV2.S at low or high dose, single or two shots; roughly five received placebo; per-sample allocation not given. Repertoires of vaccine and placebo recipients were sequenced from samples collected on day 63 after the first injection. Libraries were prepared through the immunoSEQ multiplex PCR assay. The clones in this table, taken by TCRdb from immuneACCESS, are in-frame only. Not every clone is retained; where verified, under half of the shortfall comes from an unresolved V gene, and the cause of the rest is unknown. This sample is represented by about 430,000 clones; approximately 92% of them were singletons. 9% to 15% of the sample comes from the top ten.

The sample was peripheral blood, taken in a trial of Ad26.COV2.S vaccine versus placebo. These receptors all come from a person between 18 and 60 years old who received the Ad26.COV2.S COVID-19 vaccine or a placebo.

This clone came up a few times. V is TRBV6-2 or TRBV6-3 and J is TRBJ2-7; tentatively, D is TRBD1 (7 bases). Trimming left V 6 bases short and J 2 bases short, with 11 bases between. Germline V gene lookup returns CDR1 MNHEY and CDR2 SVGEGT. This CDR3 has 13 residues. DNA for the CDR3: TGTGCCAGCAGCCAGGGGGGTACCTACGAGCAGTACTTC. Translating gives CASSQGGTYEQYF.

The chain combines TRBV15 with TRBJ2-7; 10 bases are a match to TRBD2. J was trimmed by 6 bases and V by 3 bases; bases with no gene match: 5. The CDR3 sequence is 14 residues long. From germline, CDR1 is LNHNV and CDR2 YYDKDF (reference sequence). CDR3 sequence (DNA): TGTGCCACCAGCAGTAGGCTAGCGGGAGTCGAGCAGTACTTC. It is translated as CATSSRLAGVEQYF.